This TCR beta chain was observed in a study of CXCR3-negative and CXCR3-positive naive CD8 T cells. The TRB cDNA libraries were prepared by 5' RACE with UMI labels. TCRdb reworked the 5' RACE reads into one entry per CDR3 protein, no DNA. The listing records about 50,000 distinct CDR3 sequences. The sorting of each CD8+ T cell subset was done in triplicate, at approximately 310,000 cells each. Germline CDR1 reads DFQATT; CDR2 reads SNEGSKA (reference sequence). The CDR3 has 14 residues. Regarding the study as a whole: Similar TRBV-TRBJ usage characterized naive CXCR3-negative and CXCR3-positive cells; memory cells differed. Surface CD5 looked about the same in the naive subsets, so the authors worked out TCR strength from TRB CDR3 properties. Diversity ran similarly high across both naive subsets but far lower in memory CD8+ cells. Hydrophobicity was higher for TRB CDR3s found in CXCR3-positive naive cells than in CXCR3-negative naive cells.

Worth noting for this clonotype: The antigen remains unidentified.

The sequence was collected from a human donor in good health. Some clones in this sample may be carry-over from other donors' samples. Material: naive CXCR3+ CD8+ T cells from blood. Subset: CD45RO-CCR7+CD27+CD95- naive CD8+ T cells expressing CXCR3 (TNR3+). This rearrangement joins TRBV20-1 to TRBJ1-2; TCRdb proposes TRBD1, but this gene call is untestable without DNA. The CDR3 loop reads CSARSGGADYGYTF.